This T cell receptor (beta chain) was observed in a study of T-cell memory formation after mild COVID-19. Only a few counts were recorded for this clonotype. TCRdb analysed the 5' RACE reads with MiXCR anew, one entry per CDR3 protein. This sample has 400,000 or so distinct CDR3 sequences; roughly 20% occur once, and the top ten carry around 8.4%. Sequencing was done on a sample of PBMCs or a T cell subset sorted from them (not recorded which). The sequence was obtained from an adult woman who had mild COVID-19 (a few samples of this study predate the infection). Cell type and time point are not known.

CDR3 in DNA: TGTGCCAGCAGCTTGGGACTAGCGACCTACGAGCAGTACTTC. It codes for CASSLGLATYEQYF. The chain links TRBV5-6 to TRBJ2-7, with 8 bases identical to TRBD2. The V and J ends lost 0 bases and 2 bases, in that order; junction bases with no gene match: 1. CDR1 and CDR2 (germline): SGHDT, YYEEEE. This CDR3 region has 14 residues.